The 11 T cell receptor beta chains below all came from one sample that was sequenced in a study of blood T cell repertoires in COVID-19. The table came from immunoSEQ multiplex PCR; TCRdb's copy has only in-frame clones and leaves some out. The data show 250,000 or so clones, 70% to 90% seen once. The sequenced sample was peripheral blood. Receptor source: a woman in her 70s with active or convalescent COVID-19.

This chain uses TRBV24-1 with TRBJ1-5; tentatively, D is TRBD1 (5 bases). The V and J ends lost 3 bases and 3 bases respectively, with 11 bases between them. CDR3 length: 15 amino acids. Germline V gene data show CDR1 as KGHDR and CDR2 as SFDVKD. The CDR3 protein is CATSDGGSNNQPQHF. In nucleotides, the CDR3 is TGTGCCACCAGTGATGGGGGGAGTAACAATCAGCCCCAGCATTTT.

CDR3 amino acids: CASSQEASGALDEQYF. CDR3 sequence (DNA): TGTGCCAGCAGCCAAGAGGCTAGCGGGGCTCTCGACGAGCAGTACTTC. This chain connects TRBV3-1 (or the pseudogene TRBV3-2) to TRBJ2-7; TRBD2 aligns across 9 bases. With V trimmed by 0 bases and J by 5 bases, 8 bases remained unmatched. CDR3 length: 16 residues. The germline V gene encodes CDR1 LGHDT and CDR2 YNNKEL (reference sequence).

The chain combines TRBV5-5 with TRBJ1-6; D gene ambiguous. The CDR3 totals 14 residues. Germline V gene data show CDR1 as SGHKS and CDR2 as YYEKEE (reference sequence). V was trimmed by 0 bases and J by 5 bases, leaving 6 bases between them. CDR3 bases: TGTGCCAGCAGCTTGGTGCGGGATAATTCACCCCTCCACTTT. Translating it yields CASSLVRDNSPLHF.

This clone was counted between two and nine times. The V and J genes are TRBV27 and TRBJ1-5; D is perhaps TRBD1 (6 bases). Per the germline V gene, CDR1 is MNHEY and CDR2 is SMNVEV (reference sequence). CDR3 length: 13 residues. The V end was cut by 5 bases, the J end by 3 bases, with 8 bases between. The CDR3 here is CASSGQNNQPQHF. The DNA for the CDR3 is TGTGCCAGCAGTGGACAGAACAATCAGCCCCAGCATTTT.

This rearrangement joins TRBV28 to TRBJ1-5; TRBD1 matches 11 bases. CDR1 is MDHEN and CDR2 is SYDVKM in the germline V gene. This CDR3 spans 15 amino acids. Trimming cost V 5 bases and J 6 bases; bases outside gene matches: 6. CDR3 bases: TGTGCCAGCAGTCCACCCGGGACAGGGGGTCAGCCCCAGCATTTT. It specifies CASSPPGTGGQPQHF. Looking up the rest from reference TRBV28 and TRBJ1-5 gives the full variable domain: DVKVTQSSRYLVKRTGEKVFLECVQDMDHENMFWYRQDPGLGLRLIYFSYDVKMKEKGDIPEGYSVSREKKERFSLILESASTNQTSMYLCASSPPGTGGQPQHFGDGTRLSIL.

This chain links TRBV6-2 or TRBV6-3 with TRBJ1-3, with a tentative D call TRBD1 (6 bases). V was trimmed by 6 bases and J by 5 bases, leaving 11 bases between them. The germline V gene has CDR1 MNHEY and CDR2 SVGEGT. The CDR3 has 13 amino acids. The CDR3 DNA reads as TGTGCCAGCAGCCGACAGGCCCGAAACACCATATATTTT. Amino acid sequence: CASSRQARNTIYF.

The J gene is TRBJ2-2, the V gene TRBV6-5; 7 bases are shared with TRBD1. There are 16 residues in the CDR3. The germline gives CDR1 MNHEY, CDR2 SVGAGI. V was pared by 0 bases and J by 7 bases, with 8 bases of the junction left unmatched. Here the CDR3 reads CASSYSRQGDIGELFF. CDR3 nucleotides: TGTGCCAGCAGTTACTCTCGACAGGGTGATATCGGGGAGCTGTTTTTT.

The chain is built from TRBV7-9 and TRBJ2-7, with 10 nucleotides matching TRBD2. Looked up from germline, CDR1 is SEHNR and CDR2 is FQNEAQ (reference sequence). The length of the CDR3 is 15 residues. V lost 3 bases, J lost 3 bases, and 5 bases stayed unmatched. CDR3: CASSLAPSGGYEQYF. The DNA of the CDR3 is TGTGCCAGCAGCTTGGCCCCTAGCGGGGGCTACGAGCAGTACTTC.

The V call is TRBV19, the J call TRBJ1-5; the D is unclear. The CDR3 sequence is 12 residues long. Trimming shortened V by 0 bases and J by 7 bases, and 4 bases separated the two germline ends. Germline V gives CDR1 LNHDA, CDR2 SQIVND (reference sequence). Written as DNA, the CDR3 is TGTGCCAGTAGTATAGATGGCCAGCCCCAGCATTTT. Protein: CASSIDGQPQHF.

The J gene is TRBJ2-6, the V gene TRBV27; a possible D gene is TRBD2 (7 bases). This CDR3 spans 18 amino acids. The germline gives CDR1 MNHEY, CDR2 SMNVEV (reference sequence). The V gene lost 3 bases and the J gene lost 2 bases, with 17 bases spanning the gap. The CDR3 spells CASSFFRGAGPGANVLTF. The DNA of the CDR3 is TGTGCCAGCAGTTTCTTCCGGGGGGCAGGGCCTGGGGCCAACGTCCTGACTTTC.

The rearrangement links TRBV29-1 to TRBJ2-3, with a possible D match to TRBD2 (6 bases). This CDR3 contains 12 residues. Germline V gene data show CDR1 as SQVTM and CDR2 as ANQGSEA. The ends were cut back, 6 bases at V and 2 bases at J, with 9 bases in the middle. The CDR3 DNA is TGCAGCGTCGGCGGGGCCACAGATACGCAGTATTTT. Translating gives CSVGGATDTQYF.